One sample yielded the 21 T cell receptor beta chains listed below, sequenced in a study of identical twins. TCRdb reprocessed the 5' RACE reads via MiXCR and lists one record per CDR3 protein. The sample shows around 530,000 distinct CDR3 sequences, 13% to 15% of them seen only once. This same sample was also part of a study on yellow fever vaccine responses in identical twins.

Sequenced: CD4+ T cells sorted from blood. These receptors originate from a woman aged 18-30 years in good health.

This clonotype was counted once. The chain recombines TRBV2 with TRBJ2-4; TRBD2 matches at 10 bases. The junction had 14 bases not matched to a gene; V was cut back by 4 bases and J by 8 bases. The CDR3 runs to 17 residues. Germline assignment: CDR1 SNHLY and CDR2 FYNNEI. The CDR3 protein is CASSVSLAGAPMDIQYF. For the CDR3, the DNA is TGTGCCAGCAGTGTGTCTCTAGCGGGGGCGCCAATGGACATTCAGTACTTC.

As for this clonotype: The germline gene is not matched at one end of the junction; a read error may be the cause. This chain links TRBV20-1 with TRBJ2-1; the match to TRBD2 covers 10 bases. CDR1 is DFQATT and CDR2 is SNEGSKA in the germline V gene (reference sequence). This CDR3 contains 17 residues. The CDR3 bases are TGCTGTGCTAGATTAGTAGCGGGAGGACCCCGAAGTGATGAGCAGTTCTTC. This codes for CCARLVAGGPRSDEQFF.

The rearrangement links TRBV21-1 to TRBJ2-7; TRBD1 is the table's D call and was not checked against the DNA. TRBV21-1 is an annotated pseudogene. The length of the CDR3 is 14 residues. As DNA, the CDR3 is TGTGCCAGCAGCAAAGCTCGGGGGCCCTACGAGCAGTACGTC. Encoded protein: CASSKARGPYEQYV.

V gene TRBV20-1 combines with J gene TRBJ2-1; D not resolved. Germline V CDR1 and CDR2: DFQATT, SNEGSKA (reference sequence). V lost 2 bases, J lost 0 bases, and 5 bases lay in between. This CDR3 comprises 13 residues. The CDR3 nucleotides read TGCAGTGCTAGACCTGTCTCCTACAATGAGCAGTTCTTC. This codes for CSARPVSYNEQFF.

The V call is TRBV11-2, the J call TRBJ2-6, with D possibly being TRBD2 (6 bases). Germline V gene lookup returns CDR1 SGHAT and CDR2 FQNNGV. The CDR3 covers 19 residues. V lost 7 bases to trimming and J lost 0 bases, with 22 bases between them. The CDR3 nucleotides are TGTGCCAGCACCCCGGGCCGAGGAGGAGGGTCCTCTGGGGCCAACGTCCTGACTTTC. Residues: CASTPGRGGGSSGANVLTF. Combining the CDR3 with reference TRBV11-2 and TRBJ2-6 gives the whole variable domain EAGVAQSPRYKIIEKRQSVAFWCNPISGHATLYWYQQILGQGPKLLIQFQNNGVVDDSQLPKDRFSAERLKGVDSTLKIQPAKLEDSAVYLCASTPGRGGGSSGANVLTFGAGSRLTVL.

This clonotype was counted between two and nine times. The chain has TRBV5-1 and TRBJ2-5; D is possibly TRBD2 (6 bases). The germline V gene encodes CDR1 SGHRS and CDR2 YFSETQ. The length of the CDR3 is 14 residues. The V end lost 0 bases, the J end lost 5 bases, and 11 bases lay between the germline ends. Written as DNA, the CDR3 is TGCGCCAGCAGCTTGGCTGGGAGGTTGGAGACCCAGTACTTC. Its translation: CASSLAGRLETQYF. The entire variable domain, with the rest obtained from reference TRBV5-1 and TRBJ2-5, is as follows: KAGVTQTPRYLIKTRGQQVTLSCSPISGHRSVSWYQQTPGQGLQFLFEYFSETQRNKGNFPGRFSGRQFSNSRSEMNVSTLELGDSALYLCASSLAGRLETQYFGPGTRLLVL.

The rearrangement joins TRBV7-9 to TRBJ1-2; D is uncertain. CDR1 and CDR2 (germline): SEHNR, FQNEAQ (reference sequence). This CDR3 is built from 13 residues. Trimming shortened V by 6 bases and J by 2 bases, and 10 bases separated the two germline ends. Here the CDR3 DNA reads TGTGCCAGCAGAAACCAGGTGAACTATGGCTACACCTTC. It is translated as CASRNQVNYGYTF. Filled out from reference TRBV7-9 and TRBJ1-2, the complete variable domain reads DTGVSQNPRHKITKRGQNVTFRCDPISEHNRLYWYRQTLGQGPEFLTYFQNEAQLEKSRLLSDRFSAERPKGSFSTLEIQRTEQGDSAMYLCASRNQVNYGYTFGSGTRLTVV.

This clonotype came up a few times. The rearrangement links TRBV5-1 to TRBJ1-1; D call uncertain. This CDR3 comprises 16 residues. From germline, CDR1 is SGHRS and CDR2 YFSETQ. Deletions cut 4 bases from V and 1 base from J, with 17 bases between. DNA of the CDR3: TGCGCCAGCAGCAAGGGCCCTCCTGGAGGGAACACTGAAGCTTTCTTT. Protein product: CASSKGPPGGNTEAFF.

This clonotype was detected only a few times. The gene calls are TRBV20-1 and TRBJ2-3, with D maybe TRBD2 (6 bases). Per the germline V gene, CDR1 is DFQATT and CDR2 is SNEGSKA (reference sequence). The CDR3 loop spans 15 amino acids. V gave up 0 bases and J gave up 4 bases, with 14 bases separating them. The CDR3 sequence is CSARESGEFSDTQYF. In nucleotides, the CDR3 is TGCAGTGCTAGAGAGTCGGGAGAGTTCTCAGATACGCAGTATTTT.

The V gene is TRBV9, the J gene TRBJ2-1, with TRBD1 matching over 8 bases. The junction had 5 bases not matched to a gene; V was cut back by 1 base and J by 2 bases. This CDR3 is 16 amino acids long. The germline V gene encodes CDR1 SGDLS and CDR2 YYNGEE. The CDR3 reads CASSVHWDRPYNEQFF. The CDR3 nucleotides are TGTGCCAGCAGCGTACACTGGGACAGGCCCTACAATGAGCAGTTCTTC.

This clonotype was detected ten times or more. This rearrangement joins TRBV7-9 to TRBJ2-1; maybe TRBD1 (6 bases). Trimming took off 1 base at V and 2 bases at J, with 12 bases between the two ends. This CDR3 has 16 amino acids. CDR1 is SEHNR and CDR2 is FQNEAQ in the germline V gene (reference sequence). The CDR3 region has the DNA TGTGCCAGCAGCTTAGGGCAGGGGTCCCCCTACAATGAGCAGTTCTTC. Its protein product is CASSLGQGSPYNEQFF. The full variable domain, its missing parts supplied by reference TRBV7-9 and TRBJ2-1, is DTGVSQNPRHKITKRGQNVTFRCDPISEHNRLYWYRQTLGQGPEFLTYFQNEAQLEKSRLLSDRFSAERPKGSFSTLEIQRTEQGDSAMYLCASSLGQGSPYNEQFFGPGTRLTVL.

For the CDR3, the DNA is TGCAGCGTTGCCCACCTAGCGGGTCGCGTGGACGAGCAGTACTTC. Its protein is CSVAHLAGRVDEQYF. This sequence joins TRBV29-1 and TRBJ2-7; the match to TRBD2 covers 8 bases. The CDR3 contains 15 residues. CDR1 is SQVTM, CDR2 ANQGSEA, per germline. With 4 bases clipped from V and 5 bases from J, the junction kept 13 bases outside the gene matches.

This clonotype was counted a few times. This chain connects TRBV6-1 to TRBJ1-1; tentative D call: TRBD1 (5 bases). The CDR3 covers 13 residues. CDR1 and CDR2 (germline): MNHNS, SASEGT. Trimming removed 8 bases from V and 4 bases from J, with 14 bases in between. CDR3 sequence (DNA): TGTGCCAGCGGGTCAGGGAGGAGCACTGAAGCTTTCTTT. Its protein product is CASGSGRSTEAFF.

The chain couples TRBV12-3 or TRBV12-4 to TRBJ1-2; the D gene is possibly TRBD1 (6 bases). CDR3 size: 13 residues. V shed 4 bases and J shed 3 bases, with 9 bases lying between them. The CDR3: CASSSGVDYGYTF. The CDR3 region has the DNA TGTGCCAGCAGTTCAGGGGTCGACTATGGCTACACCTTC.

The chain is built from TRBV6-2 or TRBV6-3 and TRBJ2-3; 7 nucleotides line up with TRBD2. The CDR3 loop spans 14 amino acids. Germline-derived CDR1 and CDR2 are MNHEY and SVGEGT. V lost 8 bases, J lost 2 bases, and 7 bases stayed unmatched. The CDR3 loop is CASDRGRDTDTQYF. In DNA form, the CDR3 reads TGTGCCAGCGACCGGGGGAGGGACACAGATACGCAGTATTTT.

This clonotype has just a few counts. This chain uses TRBV6-5 with TRBJ1-1; D gene unclear. Germline CDR1 MNHEY, CDR2 SVGAGI. The CDR3 runs to 11 residues. V was shortened by 5 bases and J by 6 bases, with 7 bases between the two germline ends. CDR3 in amino acids: CASSRAAEAFF. CDR3 DNA sequence: TGTGCCAGCAGTCGGGCAGCTGAAGCTTTCTTT.

This clonotype was seen only a few times. The chain combines TRBV6-5 with TRBJ2-7; 11 nucleotides agree with TRBD2. Germline assignment: CDR1 MNHEY and CDR2 SVGAGI. The CDR3 has 16 residues. With V trimmed by 2 bases and J by 6 bases, 9 bases remained unmatched. The CDR3 protein is CASSYRLSGRASEQYF. The DNA for the CDR3 is TGTGCCAGCAGTTACCGACTTAGCGGGAGGGCTAGCGAGCAGTACTTC.

The sample holds a few counts of this clonotype. The J gene is TRBJ1-1, the V gene TRBV5-1; no reliable D call. CDR3 length: 15 residues. V was cut by 0 bases and J by 1 base, with 10 bases left in between. Germline V lookup: CDR1 SGHRS, CDR2 YFSETQ. Here the CDR3 DNA reads TGCGCCAGCAGCTTGGTCGTAGAATCGAACACTGAAGCTTTCTTT. It codes for CASSLVVESNTEAFF.

This clonotype was observed many times. This chain joins TRBV29-1 and TRBJ2-2, with 9 bases aligning to TRBD1. The V gene's germline CDR1 is SQVTM and CDR2 ANQGSEA. The CDR3 sequence is 15 residues long. Germline trimming cut 4 bases from V and 1 base from J; bases unmatched to any gene: 4. The CDR3 DNA reads as TGCAGCGTTGCGAGACAGGGGGTGAACACCGGGGAGCTGTTTTTT. Protein: CSVARQGVNTGELFF.

CDR3 residues: CASSDRDRATYEQYV. As DNA, the CDR3 is TGTGCCAGCAGCGACCGGGACAGGGCCACCTACGAGCAGTACGTC. The chain has TRBV9 and TRBJ2-7; TRBD1 agrees at 9 bases. With 3 bases clipped from V and 2 bases from J, the junction kept 6 bases outside the gene matches. The CDR3 is 15 amino acids. Germline loops: CDR1 SGDLS, CDR2 YYNGEE.

The V call is TRBV5-1, the J call TRBJ2-1, with 14 bases identical to TRBD2. In germline, CDR1 is SGHRS, CDR2 YFSETQ. The CDR3 runs 18 residues. V dropped 4 bases and J dropped 5; count of bases not matched to a gene: 11. This CDR3 reads CASSAWMTSGGVHNEQFF. CDR3 DNA: TGCGCCAGCAGCGCCTGGATGACTAGCGGGGGGGTCCACAATGAGCAGTTCTTC.